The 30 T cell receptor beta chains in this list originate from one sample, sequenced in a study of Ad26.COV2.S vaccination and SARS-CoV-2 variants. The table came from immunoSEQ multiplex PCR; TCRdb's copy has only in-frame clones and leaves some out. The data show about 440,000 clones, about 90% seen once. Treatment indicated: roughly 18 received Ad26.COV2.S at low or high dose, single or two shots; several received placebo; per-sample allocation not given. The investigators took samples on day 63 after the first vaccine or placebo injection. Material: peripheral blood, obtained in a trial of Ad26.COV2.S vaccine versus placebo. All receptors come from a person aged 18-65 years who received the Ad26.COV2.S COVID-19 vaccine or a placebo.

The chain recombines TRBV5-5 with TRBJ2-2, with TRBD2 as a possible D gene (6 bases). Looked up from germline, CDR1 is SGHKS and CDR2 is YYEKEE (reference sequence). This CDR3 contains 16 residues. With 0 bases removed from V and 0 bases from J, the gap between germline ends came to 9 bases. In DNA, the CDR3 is TGTGCCAGCAGCTTGGGGGACTCCCCGAACACCGGGGAGCTGTTTTTT. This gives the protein CASSLGDSPNTGELFF.

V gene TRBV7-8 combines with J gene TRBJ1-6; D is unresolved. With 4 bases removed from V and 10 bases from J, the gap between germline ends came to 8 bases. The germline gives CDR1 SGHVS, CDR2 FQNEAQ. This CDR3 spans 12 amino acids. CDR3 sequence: CASSSTASPLHF. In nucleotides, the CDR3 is TGTGCCAGCAGCTCGACCGCCTCACCCCTCCACTTT.

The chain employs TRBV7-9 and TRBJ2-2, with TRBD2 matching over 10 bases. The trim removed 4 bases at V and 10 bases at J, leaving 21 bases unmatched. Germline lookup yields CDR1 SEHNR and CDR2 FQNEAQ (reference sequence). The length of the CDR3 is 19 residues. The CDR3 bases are TGTGCCAGCAGCTCCCTACCTTCTGGGGGATTAGCGGGAGGTGCGGAGCTGTTTTTT. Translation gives CASSSLPSGGLAGGAELFF.

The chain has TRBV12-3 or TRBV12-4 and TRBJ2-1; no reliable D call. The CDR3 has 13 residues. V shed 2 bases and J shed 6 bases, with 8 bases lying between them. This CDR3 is CASSLSQVNEQFF. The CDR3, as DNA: TGTGCCAGCAGTTTAAGTCAGGTCAATGAGCAGTTCTTC.

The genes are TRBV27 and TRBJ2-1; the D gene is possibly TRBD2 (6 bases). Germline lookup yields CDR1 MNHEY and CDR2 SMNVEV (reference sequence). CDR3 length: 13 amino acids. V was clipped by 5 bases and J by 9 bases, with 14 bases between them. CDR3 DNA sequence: TGTGCCAGCAGTCCCGGAGGGGCGGGTGAGCAGTTCTTC. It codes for CASSPGGAGEQFF.

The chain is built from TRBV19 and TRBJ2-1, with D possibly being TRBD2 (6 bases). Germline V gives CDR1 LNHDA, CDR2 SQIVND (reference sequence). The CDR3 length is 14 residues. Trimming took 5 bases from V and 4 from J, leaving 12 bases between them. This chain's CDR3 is CASSLGGSYNEQFF. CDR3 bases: TGTGCCAGTAGTCTCGGGGGATCGTACAATGAGCAGTTCTTC.

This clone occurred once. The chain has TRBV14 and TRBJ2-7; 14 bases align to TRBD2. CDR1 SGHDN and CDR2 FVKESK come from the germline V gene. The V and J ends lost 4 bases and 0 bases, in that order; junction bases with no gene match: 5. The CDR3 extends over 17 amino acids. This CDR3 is CASSPGLAGEVSYEQYF. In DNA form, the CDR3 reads TGTGCCAGCAGCCCGGGACTAGCGGGAGAGGTCTCCTACGAGCAGTACTTC.

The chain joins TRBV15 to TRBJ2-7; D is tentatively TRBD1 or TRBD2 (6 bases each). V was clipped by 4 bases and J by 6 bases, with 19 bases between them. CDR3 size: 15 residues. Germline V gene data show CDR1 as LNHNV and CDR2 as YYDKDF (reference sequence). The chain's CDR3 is CATSKGVGGTGEQYF. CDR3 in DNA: TGTGCCACCAGCAAGGGGGTCGGAGGGACGGGCGAGCAGTACTTC. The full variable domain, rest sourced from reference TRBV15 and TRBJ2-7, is DAMVIQNPRYQVTQFGKPVTLSCSQTLNHNVMYWYQQKSSQAPKLLFHYYDKDFNNEADTPDNFQSRRPNTSFCFLDIRSPGLGDTAMYLCATSKGVGGTGEQYFGPGTRLTVT.

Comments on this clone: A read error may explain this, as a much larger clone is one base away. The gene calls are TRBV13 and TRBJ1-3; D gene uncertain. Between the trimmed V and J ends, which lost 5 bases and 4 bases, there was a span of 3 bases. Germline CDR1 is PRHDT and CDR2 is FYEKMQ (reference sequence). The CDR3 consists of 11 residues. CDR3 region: CASSPGNTIYF. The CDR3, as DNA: TGTGCCAGCAGCCCCGGAAACACCATATATTTT.

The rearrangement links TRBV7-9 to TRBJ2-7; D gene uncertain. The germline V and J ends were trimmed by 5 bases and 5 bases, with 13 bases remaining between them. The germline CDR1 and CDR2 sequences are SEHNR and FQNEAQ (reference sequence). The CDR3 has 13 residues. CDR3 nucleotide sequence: TGTGCCAGCAGCCCTAAGTCAGTGGACGAGCAGTACTTC. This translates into CASSPKSVDEQYF.

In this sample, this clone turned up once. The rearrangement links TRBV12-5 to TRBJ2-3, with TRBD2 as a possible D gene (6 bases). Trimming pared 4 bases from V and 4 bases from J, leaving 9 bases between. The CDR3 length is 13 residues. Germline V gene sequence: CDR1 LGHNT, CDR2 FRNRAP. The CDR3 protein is CASGWWGADTQYF. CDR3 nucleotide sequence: TGTGCTAGTGGTTGGTGGGGGGCAGATACGCAGTATTTT. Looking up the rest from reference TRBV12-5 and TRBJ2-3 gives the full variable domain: DARVTQTPRHKVTEMGQEVTMRCQPILGHNTVFWYRQTMMQGLELLAYFRNRAPLDDSGMPKDRFSAEMPDATLATLKIQPSEPRDSAVYFCASGWWGADTQYFGPGTRLTVL.

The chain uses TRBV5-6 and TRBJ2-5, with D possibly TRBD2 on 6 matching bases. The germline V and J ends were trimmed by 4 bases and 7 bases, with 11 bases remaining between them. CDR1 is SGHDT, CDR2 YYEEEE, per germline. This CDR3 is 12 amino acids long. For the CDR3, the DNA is TGTGCCAGCAGCCCGCGGCGGGGGACCCAGTACTTC. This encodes CASSPRRGTQYF. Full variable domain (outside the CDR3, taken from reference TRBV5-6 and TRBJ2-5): DAGVTQSPTHLIKTRGQQVTLRCSPKSGHDTVSWYQQALGQGPQFIFQYYEEEERQRGNFPDRFSGHQFPNYSSELNVNALLLGDSALYLCASSPRRGTQYFGPGTRLLVL.

As DNA, the CDR3 is TGTGCCAGCAGTTTATTACGGGACGATCAGGGGACCGGGGAGCTGTTTTTT. This encodes CASSLLRDDQGTGELFF. V gene TRBV27 combines with J gene TRBJ2-2; D perhaps matches TRBD1 (6 bases). This CDR3 spans 17 amino acids. V dropped 1 base and J dropped 5 bases, with 17 bases sitting between them. CDR1 and CDR2 (germline): MNHEY, SMNVEV (reference sequence).

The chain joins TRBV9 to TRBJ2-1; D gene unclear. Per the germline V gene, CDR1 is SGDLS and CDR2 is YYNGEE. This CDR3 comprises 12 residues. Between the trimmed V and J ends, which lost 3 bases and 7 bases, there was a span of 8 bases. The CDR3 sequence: CASSGSGNEQFF. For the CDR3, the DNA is TGTGCCAGCAGCGGATCTGGGAATGAGCAGTTCTTC.

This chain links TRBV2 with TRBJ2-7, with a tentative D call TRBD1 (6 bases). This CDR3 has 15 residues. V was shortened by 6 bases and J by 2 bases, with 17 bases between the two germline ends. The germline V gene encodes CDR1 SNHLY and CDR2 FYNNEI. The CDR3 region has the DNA TGTGCCAGCAGAAGGGGGATGAGGGAGACCTACGAGCAGTACTTC. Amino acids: CASRRGMRETYEQYF.

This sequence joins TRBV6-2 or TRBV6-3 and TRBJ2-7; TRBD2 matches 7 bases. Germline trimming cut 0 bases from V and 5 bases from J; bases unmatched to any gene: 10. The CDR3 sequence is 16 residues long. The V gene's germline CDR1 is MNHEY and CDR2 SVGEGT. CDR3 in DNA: TGTGCCAGCAGTTACTCTATCCGGGAGCGGGATGACGAGCAGTACTTC. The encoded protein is CASSYSIRERDDEQYF.

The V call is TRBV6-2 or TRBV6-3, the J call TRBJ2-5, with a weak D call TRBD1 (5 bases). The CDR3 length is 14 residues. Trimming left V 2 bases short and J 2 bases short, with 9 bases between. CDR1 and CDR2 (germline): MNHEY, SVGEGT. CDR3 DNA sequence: TGTGCCAGCAGTTACCGGACAATGCAAGAGACCCAGTACTTC. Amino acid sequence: CASSYRTMQETQYF.

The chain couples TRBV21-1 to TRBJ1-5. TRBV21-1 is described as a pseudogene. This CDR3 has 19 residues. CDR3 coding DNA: TGTGCCAGCAGCAAAATTGGGTCGGGGGGATTTGGCGCCAATCAGCCCCAGCATTTT. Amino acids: CASSKIGSGGFGANQPQHF.

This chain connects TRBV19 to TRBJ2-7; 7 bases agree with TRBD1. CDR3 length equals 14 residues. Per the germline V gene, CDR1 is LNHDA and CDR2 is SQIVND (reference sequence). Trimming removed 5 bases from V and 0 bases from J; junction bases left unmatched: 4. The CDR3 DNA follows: TGTGCCAGTAGTGTCCGGGACAGCTCCTACGAGCAGTACTTC. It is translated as CASSVRDSSYEQYF.

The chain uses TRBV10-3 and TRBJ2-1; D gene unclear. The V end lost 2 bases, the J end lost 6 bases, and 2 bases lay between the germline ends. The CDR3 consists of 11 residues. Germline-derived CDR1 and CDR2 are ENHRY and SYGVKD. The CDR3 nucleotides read TGTGCCATCAGTGAGCTCAATGAGCAGTTCTTC. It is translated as CAISELNEQFF.

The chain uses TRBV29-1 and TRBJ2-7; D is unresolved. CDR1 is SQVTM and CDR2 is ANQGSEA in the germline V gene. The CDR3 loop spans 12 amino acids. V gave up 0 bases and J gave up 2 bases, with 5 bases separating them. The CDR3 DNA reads TGCAGCGTTGAAGATTCACCCTACGAGCAGTACTTC. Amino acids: CSVEDSPYEQYF.

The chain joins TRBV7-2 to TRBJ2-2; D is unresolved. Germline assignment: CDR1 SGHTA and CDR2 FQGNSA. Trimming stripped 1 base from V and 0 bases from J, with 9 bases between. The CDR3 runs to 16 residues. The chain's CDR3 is CASSLGAPANTGELFF. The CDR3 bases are TGTGCCAGCAGCTTAGGGGCACCCGCGAACACCGGGGAGCTGTTTTTT.

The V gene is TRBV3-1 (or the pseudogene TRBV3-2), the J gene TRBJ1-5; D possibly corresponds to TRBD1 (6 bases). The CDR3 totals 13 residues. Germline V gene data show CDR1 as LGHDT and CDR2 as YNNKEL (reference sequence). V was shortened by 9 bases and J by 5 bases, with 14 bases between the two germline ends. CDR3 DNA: TGTGCCAGTTCAGGGGCCTCGGATCAGCCCCAGCATTTT. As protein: CASSGASDQPQHF.

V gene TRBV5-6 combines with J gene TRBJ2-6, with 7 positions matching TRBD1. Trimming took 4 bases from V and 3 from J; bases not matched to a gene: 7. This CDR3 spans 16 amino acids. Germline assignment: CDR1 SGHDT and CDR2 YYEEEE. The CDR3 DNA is TGTGCCAGCAGCCCCGAGGGGGCGGTTGGGGCCAACGTCCTGACTTTC. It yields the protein CASSPEGAVGANVLTF.

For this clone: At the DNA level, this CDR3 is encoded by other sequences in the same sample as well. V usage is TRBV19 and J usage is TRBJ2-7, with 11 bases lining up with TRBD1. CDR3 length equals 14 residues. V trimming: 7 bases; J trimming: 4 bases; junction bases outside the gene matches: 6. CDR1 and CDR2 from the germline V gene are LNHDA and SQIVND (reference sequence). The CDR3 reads CASTPGQGGYEQYF. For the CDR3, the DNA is TGTGCCAGTACCCCGGGACAGGGGGGATACGAGCAGTACTTC.

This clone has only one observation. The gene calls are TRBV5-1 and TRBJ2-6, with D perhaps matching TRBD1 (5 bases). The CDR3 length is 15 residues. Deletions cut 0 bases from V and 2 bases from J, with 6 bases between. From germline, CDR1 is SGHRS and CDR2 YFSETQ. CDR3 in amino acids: CASSLVGAGANVLTF. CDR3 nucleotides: TGCGCCAGCAGCTTGGTAGGGGCTGGGGCCAACGTCCTGACTTTC.

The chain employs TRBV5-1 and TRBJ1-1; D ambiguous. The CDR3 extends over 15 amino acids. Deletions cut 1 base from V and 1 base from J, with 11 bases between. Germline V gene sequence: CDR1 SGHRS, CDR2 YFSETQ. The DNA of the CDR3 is TGCGCCAGCAGCTTGAGTCCGGGAGGGAACACTGAAGCTTTCTTT. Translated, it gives CASSLSPGGNTEAFF.

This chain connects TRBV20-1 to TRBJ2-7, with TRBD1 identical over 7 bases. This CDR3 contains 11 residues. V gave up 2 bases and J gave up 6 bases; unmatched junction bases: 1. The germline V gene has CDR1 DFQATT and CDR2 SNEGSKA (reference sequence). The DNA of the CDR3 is TGCAGTGCTAGAAGGGACAGCGAGCAGTACTTC. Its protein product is CSARRDSEQYF.

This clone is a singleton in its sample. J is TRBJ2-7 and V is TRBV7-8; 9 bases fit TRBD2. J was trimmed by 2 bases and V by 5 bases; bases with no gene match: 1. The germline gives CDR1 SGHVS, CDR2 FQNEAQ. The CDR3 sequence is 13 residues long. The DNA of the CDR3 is TGTGCCAGCAGCCGGACTAGCGCCTACGAGCAGTACTTC. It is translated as CASSRTSAYEQYF.

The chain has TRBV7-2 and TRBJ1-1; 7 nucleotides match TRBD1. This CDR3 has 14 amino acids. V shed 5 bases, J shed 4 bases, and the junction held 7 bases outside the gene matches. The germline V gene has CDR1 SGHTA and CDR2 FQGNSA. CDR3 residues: CASSQQGKITEAFF. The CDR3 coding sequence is TGTGCCAGCAGCCAACAGGGGAAAATCACTGAAGCTTTCTTT. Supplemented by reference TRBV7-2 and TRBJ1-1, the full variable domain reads GAGVSQSPSNKVTEKGKDVELRCDPISGHTALYWYRQSLGQGLEFLIYFQGNSAPDKSGLPSDRFSAERTGGSVSTLTIQRTQQEDSAVYLCASSQQGKITEAFFGQGTRLTVV.